A selection of T cell receptor beta chains follows, all from one sample in a study of OX40 agonist ivuxolimab in advanced cancers. Produced via immunoSEQ multiplex PCR; TCRdb's table is partial and in-frame only. The data contain fewer than 85,000 clones, approximately 87% of them singletons. The input for sequencing was CD4+ or CD8+ T cells sorted from blood, taken in a trial of the OX40 agonist ivuxolimab. Receptors were obtained from an adult with an advanced solid tumor such as melanoma, head and neck, liver or kidney cancer. Both conserved end residues are part of each CDR3. The order of the fields is V gene, J gene, D gene, clone size, CDR3 protein, CDR3 DNA. D genes are given only for firm matches. Not every row has a clone size; where given, it reads once, few, many or a size class.

TRBV7-2	TRBJ2-2	-	few	CASGGLANTGELFF	TGTGCCAGCGGCGGACTCGCGAACACCGGGGAGCTGTTTTTT
TRBV30	TRBJ2-5	-	-	CAWSKGRETQYF	TGTGCCTGGAGTAAGGGCAGAGAGACCCAGTACTTC
TRBV5-6	TRBJ1-4	TRBD1	-	CASSPGQATNEKLFF	TGTGCCAGCAGCCCCGGACAGGCAACTAATGAAAAACTGTTTTTT
TRBV6-1	TRBJ1-3	-	-	CASSEGWVLSGNTIYF	TGTGCCAGCAGTGAAGGGTGGGTCCTCTCTGGAAACACCATATATTTT
TRBV5-4	TRBJ2-2	-	-	CASSWRGGIPGELFF	TGTGCCAGCAGCTGGAGGGGGGGAATTCCCGGGGAGCTGTTTTTT
TRBV7-9	TRBJ2-3	-	-	CASSRREDTQYF	TGTGCCAGCAGTCGAAGGGAAGATACGCAGTATTTT
TRBV7-3	TRBJ1-1	-	-	CASSQRQRTEAFF	TGTGCCAGCAGCCAACGACAGCGTACTGAAGCTTTCTTT
TRBV2	TRBJ2-1	TRBD2	-	CASRLLAGGYNEQFF	TGTGCCAGCAGACTACTAGCGGGGGGGTACAATGAGCAGTTCTTC
TRBV27	TRBJ2-2	TRBD2	-	CASRFRGTGTSGGWTGELFF	TGTGCCAGCAGATTCCGGGGCACAGGGACTAGCGGGGGTTGGACCGGGGAGCTGTTTTTT
TRBV7-2	TRBJ2-3	-	-	CASSLFAFPDTQYF	TGTGCCAGCAGCTTATTTGCGTTCCCGGATACGCAGTATTTT
TRBV6-1	TRBJ1-4	-	once	CASSVNPVATNEKLFF	TGTGCCAGCAGTGTCAACCCAGTTGCAACTAATGAAAAACTGTTTTTT
TRBV6-5	TRBJ1-2	-	-	CASSPSWGYGYTF	TGTGCCAGCAGTCCTTCATGGGGCTATGGCTACACCTTC
TRBV5-1	TRBJ2-1	TRBD2	-	CASSLEAGGRSGNEQFF	TGCGCCAGCAGCTTGGAAGCGGGGGGCCGTTCGGGGAATGAGCAGTTCTTC
TRBV7-2	TRBJ1-2	TRBD1	-	CASRGQGADGYTF	TGTGCCAGCAGGGGACAGGGGGCAGATGGCTACACCTTC
TRBV6-5	TRBJ1-5	-	-	CASSRGPNQPQHF	TGTGCCAGCAGTAGGGGTCCCAATCAGCCCCAGCATTTT
TRBV15	TRBJ1-5	TRBD1	-	CATSRDRGQPQHF	TGTGCCACCAGCAGGGACAGGGGCCAGCCCCAGCATTTT
TRBV19	TRBJ2-4	TRBD2	-	CASSTRTSGGAGYIQYF	TGTGCCAGTAGTACACGGACTAGCGGGGGGGCCGGGTACATTCAGTACTTC
TRBV5-4	TRBJ2-7	-	-	CASSPRGGGGYSSYEQYF	TGTGCCAGCAGCCCGAGGGGGGGCGGGGGCTACAGCTCCTACGAGCAGTACTTC
TRBV9	TRBJ1-6	-	-	CASSAGRDNSPLHF	TGTGCCAGCAGCGCCGGACGGGATAATTCACCCCTCCACTTT
TRBV19	TRBJ1-2	TRBD1	-	CASRRQGLQGGYTF	TGTGCCAGTAGGAGACAGGGGCTACAAGGTGGCTACACCTTC
TRBV5-1	TRBJ2-5	TRBD2	few	CASSLLASGGAMETQYF	TGCGCCAGCAGCTTGTTGGCTAGCGGGGGGGCCATGGAGACCCAGTACTTC
TRBV18	TRBJ2-5	-	-	CASSPRRGREGTQYF	TGTGCCAGCTCACCACGGCGGGGGCGCGAGGGGACCCAGTACTTC
TRBV7-9	TRBJ2-7	-	-	CASSLVGGIEQYF	TGTGCCAGCAGCTTAGTGGGTGGGATCGAGCAGTACTTC
TRBV7-3	TRBJ2-7	-	once	CASSPAKGYEQYF	TGTGCCAGCAGCCCCGCTAAGGGCTACGAGCAGTACTTC
TRBV5-1	TRBJ2-5	TRBD1	once	CASSLGQQQETQYF	TGCGCCAGCAGCCTGGGACAGCAACAAGAGACCCAGTACTTC
TRBV5-1	TRBJ1-2	-	-	CASSLRTTYGYTF	TGCGCCAGCAGCTTGAGAACGACCTATGGCTACACCTTC
TRBV7-2	TRBJ1-3	-	-	CASSPGGNSGNTIYF	TGTGCCAGCAGCCCGGGGGGGAACTCTGGAAACACCATATATTTT
TRBV19	TRBJ1-4	-	-	CASAPGLWNEKLFF	TGTGCCAGTGCTCCGGGACTATGGAATGAAAAACTGTTTTTT